Listed here is a single T cell receptor beta chain. Its antigen target is currently unknown. No much larger clone is present one base from it, and per-base qualities are unavailable. This specimen comes from a study of tumor-infiltrating lymphocytes in localized non-small cell lung cancer (dated by TCRdb to about 2021). Regarding the complete study: The cohort covered several histologies, both smokers and never-smokers, and patients whose samples were collected after neoadjuvant chemotherapy. Resected tumor tissue and uninvolved lung tissue described as non-adjacent to the tumor were contributed by each patient, with both tissues obtained from the same patient. The same patients underwent several integrated assays, with TCR sequencing performed together with flow cytometry, multiplex immunofluorescence, RNA-seq, exome sequencing and proteomics. The overall ICON cohort was composed of roughly 150 surgical patients with localized non-small cell lung cancer whose tumors were resected. For 55 patients, immunoSEQ T-cell fraction was compared between paired tumor and uninvolved lung.

Enrollment in ICON was initiated in the first half of 2016, and the last patient was enrolled in 2018. In a subcohort of 80 or so patients, fresh tumor and matched uninvolved tissue were collected for in-depth immune analyses, with TCR sequencing among those analyses. DNA for TCR sequencing was isolated from bulk tissue, and no cell sorting was done. Trimming removed 0 bases from V and 2 bases from J; the gene matches leave 7 bases unexplained. Measured from the cysteine to the phenylalanine, the CDR3 is 17 residues long. Only CDR3 DNA remains: 51 bases, in frame from the first base. From the germline V gene (reference sequence), CDR1 is SGHNT and CDR2 is YYREEE. The immunoSEQ assay used for TCR sequencing gave the T-cell fraction in both tumor and uninvolved lung tissue. Regarding the original processing steps: For survival analysis, patients were split into high (upper tertile) and low (lower two tertiles) T-cell fraction groups and compared by log-rank test. A signed-rank test was used to test paired tumor versus uninvolved lung differences in T-cell fraction. This immuneACCESS table, as held by TCRdb, lists in-frame sequences with V and J called but not all clones. Of the missing ones, under half trace to an unresolved V gene in checked studies; the others have no known cause. The V and J calls and clone size are taken from that table; D and trimming were inferred from the DNA. The table for this sample lists tens of thousands of clones; 55% to 75% of them were counted only once. Roughly 15% of the sample is held by the ten biggest clonotypes.

Study-level results and caveats: TCRbeta sequencing supported higher T cell infiltration in tumors than in uninvolved lung tissue, consistent with immunofluorescence CD3 counts. Because different pieces of the same tissue were used for different assays, technical variation could not be separated from intratumor heterogeneity. Tumor T-cell fraction from TCR sequencing was not associated with recurrence-free survival (p = 0.61). The TCR-derived T-cell fraction showed no difference between the flow cytometry-defined immunotypes IM1 (good prognosis) and IM2 (poor prognosis). Since assay coverage differed from patient to patient depending on how much tissue was available, TCR sequencing was done for only a subset of the cohort.

The sequence was obtained from a human donor with non-small cell lung cancer. The sequencing sample was made of lung tumor tissue. The V and J segments used are TRBV5-4 and TRBJ2-2; a stretch of 7 junction bases matches TRBD1. This receptor has the CDR3 CASSLGQGYFNTGELFF. DNA sequence: TGTGCCAGCAGCTTGGGACAGGGTTATTTTAACACCGGGGAGCTGTTTTTT.